The rows below give T cell receptor beta chains drawn from one sample of a study of cytomegalovirus exposure and HLA in healthy donors. TCRdb's copy holds only in-frame clones and misses some; the assay was immunoSEQ multiplex PCR. The sample carries 100,000 to 150,000 clones, over 70% recorded once. Input material: PBMCs. These receptors were collected from a man aged 18 to 30 in good health and CMV-seropositive. Both conserved end residues are part of each CDR3. Each record gives: D gene, J gene, V gene, clone size, CDR3 DNA, CDR3 protein. D genes are given only for firm matches. Where a row states a size, it is once, few, many or the class of an expanded clone; other rows omit it.

TRBD1,TRBJ1-4,TRBV4-3,few,TGCGCCAGCAGCCAAGCCCCGGCCGGGGGGACAGGGAATGAAAAACTGTTTTTT,CASSQAPAGGTGNEKLFF
TRBD2,TRBJ2-3,TRBV19,NA,TGTGCCAGCTTTAGCGGGTCTAGCACAGATACGCAGTATTTT,CASFSGSSTDTQYF
TRBD1,TRBJ1-2,TRBV10-3,NA,TGTGCCATCGTTGGTGAACAGGGGTATGGCTACACCTTC,CAIVGEQGYGYTF
NA,TRBJ2-3,TRBV10-1,NA,TGCGCCAGCAGTGAGGGGGGCAGGGGCAGCACAGATACGCAGTATTTT,CASSEGGRGSTDTQYF
TRBD1,TRBJ2-5,TRBV29-1,NA,TGCAGCGTTGAGTTCGGGACAGGGGTTTTAGAGACCCAGTACTTC,CSVEFGTGVLETQYF
TRBD1,TRBJ1-1,TRBV5-6,NA,TGTGCCAGCAGCCTTCCGGGACAGTCTTCCTACTTT,CASSLPGQSSYF
NA,TRBJ1-4,TRBV19,NA,TGTGCCAGTAGTACTAACCCAGGGATGACTAATGAAAAACTGTTTTTT,CASSTNPGMTNEKLFF
TRBD1,TRBJ2-6,TRBV5-1,NA,TGCGCCAGCAGCTGGACAGGTTATCGAATCCGCTCTGGGGCCAACGTCCTGACTTTC,CASSWTGYRIRSGANVLTF
NA,TRBJ1-1,TRBV5-6,NA,TGTGCCAGCAGCTTGGATCTGTCTGAAGCTTTCTTT,CASSLDLSEAFF
NA,TRBJ2-5,TRBV18,NA,TGTGCCAGCTCAGGCGAGACCCAGTACTTC,CASSGETQYF
NA,TRBJ2-7,TRBV19,NA,TGTGCCAGTAGTATTTGGCTGGGAGAGCGATACGAGCAGTACTTC,CASSIWLGERYEQYF
NA,TRBJ1-2,TRBV30,NA,TGTGCCTGGCGCACACCGGGAGCGAATTACTATGGCTACACCTTC,CAWRTPGANYYGYTF
NA,TRBJ1-2,TRBV5-1,NA,TGCGCCAGCAGCTCCGGGTCCACCCATGGCTACACCTTC,CASSSGSTHGYTF
NA,TRBJ2-2,TRBV7-9,NA,TGTGCCAGCAGCCCCAACAGGGTTACGGCCGGGGAGCTGTTTTTT,CASSPNRVTAGELFF
NA,TRBJ1-4,TRBV11-2,NA,TGTGCCAGCAGCTCGCCAACAGGGCGGGATGAAAAACTGTTTTTT,CASSSPTGRDEKLFF
TRBD2,TRBJ2-1,TRBV6-5,once,TGTGCCAGCAGTCTAGCGGGAGGGTTCTACAATGAGCAGTTCTTC,CASSLAGGFYNEQFF
NA,TRBJ1-5,TRBV6-1,NA,TGTGCCAGCAGTGGACAGTGGAATCAGCCCCAGCATTTT,CASSGQWNQPQHF
NA,TRBJ1-6,TRBV28,NA,TGTGCCAGCAGTTCAACAGGGTTTCGGTCACCCCTCCACTTT,CASSSTGFRSPLHF
NA,TRBJ1-2,TRBV5-4,NA,TGTGCCAGCAACCGACGGACAGACAACTATGGCTACACCTTC,CASNRRTDNYGYTF
TRBD2,TRBJ2-3,TRBV9,NA,TGTGCCAGCAGCGCGCGGCGGGGGGCCTCGGATACGCAGTATTTT,CASSARRGASDTQYF
NA,TRBJ2-7,TRBV5-4,once,TGTGCCAGCAGCTTGGGCGGTTTCCACAACGAGCAGTACTTC,CASSLGGFHNEQYF
NA,TRBJ1-1,TRBV5-1,few,TGCGCCAGCAGCTTGAGGAGCCAAGGGCGGGGGAACACTGAAGCTTTCTTT,CASSLRSQGRGNTEAFF
TRBD2,TRBJ2-1,TRBV7-9,NA,TGTGCCAGCAGCTTAGCGAAACCGGGACTAGCCCAAGTTGAGCAGTTCTTC,CASSLAKPGLAQVEQFF
TRBD2,TRBJ2-5,TRBV6-5,NA,TGTGCCAGCAGGGGACTACCCGAGACCCAGTACTTC,CASRGLPETQYF
TRBD1,TRBJ1-4,TRBV12-5,NA,TGTGCTAGTGGTTTGTCCCGACAGGGGGCAGGTGAAAAACTGTTTTTT,CASGLSRQGAGEKLFF
NA,TRBJ1-1,TRBV2,NA,TGTGCCAGCAGCCGCGACAGAAACACTGAAGCTTTCTTT,CASSRDRNTEAFF
TRBD1,TRBJ1-4,TRBV25-1,NA,TGTGCCAGCGAGGACAGGGCAAAACTGTTTTTT,CASEDRAKLFF
TRBD1,TRBJ1-1,TRBV12-5,many,TGTGCTAGTGGTTTTGGGGGACAGCCTTTTAGTAACGCTGAAGCTTTCTTT,CASGFGGQPFSNAEAFF
NA,TRBJ1-5,TRBV2,NA,TGTGCCAGCAGTGATCTGTCAGTTTCGCCCCAGCATTTT,CASSDLSVSPQHF
NA,TRBJ1-1,TRBV9,once,TGTGCCAGCAGCGCCCAACAGCCTATGAACACTGAAGCTTTCTTT,CASSAQQPMNTEAFF
TRBD1,TRBJ2-7,TRBV9,NA,TGTGCCAGCAGCCCGACAGGGGCGGGGGAGCAGTACTTC,CASSPTGAGEQYF
TRBD1,TRBJ1-2,TRBV20-1,once,TGCAGTGCGTGGACAGGGCCTGGCTACACCTTC,CSAWTGPGYTF
NA,TRBJ2-2,TRBV30,NA,TGTGCCTGGAGTGACGTCTACAACACCGGGGAGCTGTTTTTT,CAWSDVYNTGELFF
TRBD2,TRBJ2-5,TRBV6-6,NA,TGTGCCAGCCATTCTAGCGGGGGGGACATCGAGACCCAGTACTTC,CASHSSGGDIETQYF
TRBD1,TRBJ1-3,TRBV7-8,NA,TGTGCCAGCAGCTTACGGGACAGGGTTCGAAACACCATATATTTT,CASSLRDRVRNTIYF
NA,TRBJ2-1,TRBV6-6,many,TGTGCCAGCAGTTACTCGCGGAATGAGCAGTTCTTC,CASSYSRNEQFF
TRBD2,TRBJ2-2,TRBV7-2,NA,TGTGCCAGCAGGTATCCTAGCGGGAGTCTTTCCGGGGAGCTGTTTTTT,CASRYPSGSLSGELFF
NA,TRBJ2-1,TRBV11-1,NA,TGTGCCAGCAGCCGAGGAGAGAGCTCCTACAATGAGCAGTTCTTC,CASSRGESSYNEQFF
NA,TRBJ1-1,TRBV6-5,NA,TGTGCCAGCAGCCGGCGGGGGAACACTGAAGCTTTCTTT,CASSRRGNTEAFF
NA,TRBJ1-1,TRBV4-3,NA,TGCGCCAGCAGCCAAGACCGCACAATGAACACTGAAGCTTTCTTT,CASSQDRTMNTEAFF
NA,TRBJ2-3,TRBV12-1,NA,TGTGCCAGCAGCTTTGTTCTCCTAGGAAGCGCCGAGATTTTGGGCACAGATACGCAGTATTTT,CASSFVLLGSAEILGTDTQYF
NA,TRBJ2-2,TRBV14,NA,TGTGCCAGCAGCCGGGAGATAACCGGGGAGCTGTTTTTT,CASSREITGELFF
TRBD1,TRBJ2-5,TRBV7-9,few,TGTGCCAGCAGCTTATTACAGGGGCAAGAGACCCAGTACTTC,CASSLLQGQETQYF
NA,TRBJ2-1,TRBV7-9,NA,TGTGCCAGCAGCTCCCGGGCGGGGAGACTCTCCTACAATGAGCAGTTCTTC,CASSSRAGRLSYNEQFF
NA,TRBJ2-7,TRBV5-1,few,TGCGCCAGCAGCTTGTTACAGGACTCCTACGAGCAGTACTTC,CASSLLQDSYEQYF
NA,TRBJ1-2,TRBV30,NA,TGTGCCTGGAACAGGGTACGGGGCTACACCTTC,CAWNRVRGYTF
NA,TRBJ2-7,TRBV27,NA,TGTGCCAGCAACACACAGGGTCGGGGTAACGAGCAGTACTTC,CASNTQGRGNEQYF
NA,TRBJ1-1,TRBV4-3,once,TGCGCCAGCAGCCAAGGACACGACACCTCGAACACTGAAGCTTTCTTT,CASSQGHDTSNTEAFF
TRBD1,TRBJ1-1,TRBV7-9,NA,TGTGCCAGCAGTATAGGGAGCTCATCCGGGACAGGGGACACTGAAGCTTTCTTT,CASSIGSSSGTGDTEAFF
TRBD1,TRBJ1-1,TRBV25-1,NA,TGTGCCAGCAGACCGACAGGGGGGAACACTGAAGCTTTCTTT,CASRPTGGNTEAFF
NA,TRBJ2-7,TRBV10-1,few,TGCGCCAGCAGTGAGGCAGGGGCCGTGGTGAAGCAGTACTTC,CASSEAGAVVKQYF
NA,TRBJ2-7,TRBV10-3,few,TGTGCACGACCGAACGAGACAGCAACCTACGAGCAGTACTTC,CARPNETATYEQYF
NA,TRBJ2-3,TRBV6-5,NA,TGTGCCAGCAGTTACGTCAAAAACACAGATACGCAGTATTTT,CASSYVKNTDTQYF
NA,TRBJ1-3,TRBV5-6,few,TGTGCCAGCAGCTTGGGGAGCTCTGGAAACACCATATATTTT,CASSLGSSGNTIYF
NA,TRBJ1-2,TRBV21-1,NA,TGTGCCAGCAGCAAGTACCGGGACATTGGCTACACCTTC,CASSKYRDIGYTF